The 19 T cell receptor beta chains reported below all come from one sample, sequenced in a study of T cell responses to AZD1222 COVID-19 vaccine. Here immunoSEQ multiplex PCR was the method, and the copy in TCRdb shows in-frame clones only, minus some. The sample lists about 150,000 clones, about 88% occurring once. The material sequenced was peripheral blood, taken after recovery from COVID-19. These receptors were collected from an adult who had recovered from COVID-19.

The genes are TRBV7-2 and TRBJ1-2; possible D gene TRBD1, 6 bases. The V end lost 4 bases, the J end lost 6 bases, and 18 bases lay between the germline ends. The germline gives CDR1 SGHTA, CDR2 FQGNSA. The CDR3 is 15 residues long. CDR3 sequence reads: CASSYKTGSEDGYTF. The CDR3, as DNA: TGTGCCAGCAGCTACAAAACAGGGTCGGAGGATGGCTACACCTTC.

CDR3 nucleotide sequence: TGTGCCAGCAGCTTAGAAGCGGGGGACGACACCGGGGAGCTGTTTTTT. Amino acids: CASSLEAGDDTGELFF. The chain employs TRBV13 and TRBJ2-2; TRBD2 aligns across 8 bases. Germline-derived CDR1 and CDR2 are PRHDT and FYEKMQ (reference sequence). This CDR3 comprises 16 residues. V was pared by 1 base and J by 3 bases, with 4 bases of the junction left unmatched.

There are a few counts of this clone. J is TRBJ2-1 and V is TRBV5-4; 9 positions agree with TRBD2. Germline trimming cut 2 bases from V and 9 bases from J; bases unmatched to any gene: 6. Per the germline V gene, CDR1 is SGHNT and CDR2 is YYREEE (reference sequence). The CDR3 is 14 amino acids. The CDR3 coding sequence is TGTGCCAGCAGCTTAGCGGGAGGATGGGGTGAGCAGTTCTTC. Residues: CASSLAGGWGEQFF.

V is TRBV7-9 and J is TRBJ2-2; D might be TRBD2 (5 bases). The ends were cut back, 5 bases at V and 4 bases at J, with 20 bases in the middle. In germline, CDR1 is SEHNR, CDR2 FQNEAQ (reference sequence). CDR3 size: 17 residues. CDR3 protein: CASSPQGVARTTGELFF. The CDR3 DNA sequence: TGTGCCAGCAGCCCTCAAGGCGTAGCGAGAACCACCGGGGAGCTGTTTTTT.

This clone was recorded a few times. The chain combines TRBV27 with TRBJ2-3, with 7 bases fitting TRBD2. The germline gives CDR1 MNHEY, CDR2 SMNVEV (reference sequence). V lost 5 bases, J lost 4 bases, and 9 bases stayed unmatched. CDR3 length: 15 amino acids. CDR3 sequence (DNA): TGTGCCAGCAGTCCGGACCCCGGGAGGTCAGATACGCAGTATTTT. This encodes CASSPDPGRSDTQYF.

The chain carries TRBV6-5 and TRBJ1-2; unclear D gene. Germline V gene data show CDR1 as MNHEY and CDR2 as SVGAGI. V lost 5 bases and J 7 bases, leaving 8 bases between the germline ends. The length of the CDR3 is 11 residues. The CDR3 DNA reads TGTGCCAGCAGTACCGGGATTGGCTACACCTTC. Translation: CASSTGIGYTF.

This chain links TRBV2 with TRBJ2-7; 10 bases agree with TRBD1. V lost 6 bases and J lost 5; bases outside the gene matches: 1. Germline assignment: CDR1 SNHLY and CDR2 FYNNEI. This CDR3 spans 12 amino acids. The CDR3: CASRDRGDEQYF. CDR3 nucleotide sequence: TGTGCCAGCAGGGACAGGGGGGACGAGCAGTACTTC.

The rearrangement links TRBV6-4 to TRBJ1-6; the match to TRBD1 covers 8 bases. From germline, CDR1 is MRHNA and CDR2 SNTAGT. The CDR3 totals 14 residues. The J segment lost 9 bases and the V segment lost 3 bases, leaving 4 bases of the junction unmatched. CDR3 in amino acids: CASSEQGDGSPLHF. CDR3 DNA sequence: TGTGCCAGCAGTGAACAGGGGGATGGTTCACCCCTCCACTTT.

This clone has only one observation. The chain joins TRBV29-1 to TRBJ2-7, with 9 bases lining up with TRBD1. V trimming: 6 bases; J trimming: 7 bases; junction bases outside the gene matches: 7. The CDR3 contains 12 residues. The germline V gene encodes CDR1 SQVTM and CDR2 ANQGSEA. CDR3 DNA sequence: TGCAGCGTGGGGACAGGGTACGATGAGCAGTACTTC. Amino acids: CSVGTGYDEQYF.

V and J are TRBV7-3 and TRBJ1-1; 9 positions agree with TRBD1. The CDR3 sequence is 16 residues long. Trimming at V came to 5 bases and at J to 0 bases, leaving 7 bases not matched to a gene. Germline-derived CDR1 and CDR2 are SGHTA and FQGTGA. The CDR3 DNA is TGTGCCAGCAGCCCAAGACAGGGGGGGATGAACACTGAAGCTTTCTTT. The encoded protein is CASSPRQGGMNTEAFF.

The chain has TRBV27 and TRBJ2-7, with TRBD1 identical over 7 bases. Germline V gene sequence: CDR1 MNHEY, CDR2 SMNVEV (reference sequence). CDR3 size: 15 residues. The V segment lost 3 bases and the J segment 3 bases; nucleotides outside the gene matches: 8. CDR3 sequence reads: CASSLGPGGGYEQYF. In nucleotides, the CDR3 is TGTGCCAGCAGTTTGGGCCCAGGGGGTGGCTACGAGCAGTACTTC.

This chain links TRBV7-3 with TRBJ2-3, with a tentative D call TRBD2 (6 bases). Germline loops: CDR1 SGHTA, CDR2 FQGTGA. The CDR3 has 14 amino acids. Trimming left V 3 bases short and J 5 bases short, with 12 bases between. CDR3 DNA: TGTGCCAGCAGCTTGACTAGGGCCCAAGATACGCAGTATTTT. This gives the protein CASSLTRAQDTQYF.

This clone occurred once. V usage is TRBV6-1 and J usage is TRBJ1-5; D gene ambiguous. The CDR3 has 14 amino acids. Trimming shortened V by 0 bases and J by 4 bases, and 7 bases separated the two germline ends. Germline CDR1 and CDR2: MNHNS and SASEGT. This chain's CDR3 is CASSEAGPNQPQHF. In DNA form, the CDR3 reads TGTGCCAGCAGTGAAGCGGGCCCTAATCAGCCCCAGCATTTT.

This clone was seen a single time. The V call is TRBV5-1, the J call TRBJ1-4, with 7 bases aligning to TRBD1. Germline CDR1 SGHRS, CDR2 YFSETQ. Unmatched junction bases numbered 14, after V lost 6 bases and J lost 6 bases. The length of the CDR3 is 16 residues. This CDR3 is CASMQTGTANYEKLFF. The CDR3 DNA is TGCGCCAGCATGCAGACAGGGACCGCCAATTATGAAAAACTGTTTTTT.

This chain joins TRBV5-6 and TRBJ2-2; TRBD1 or TRBD2 may be the D gene (5 bases each). Trimming removed 3 bases from V and 1 base from J, with 19 bases in between. The CDR3 sequence is 18 residues long. Germline V gene sequence: CDR1 SGHDT, CDR2 YYEEEE. The CDR3, as DNA: TGTGCCAGCAGCTCCCCGGTGGGGGTATCCTTGAACACCGGGGAGCTGTTTTTT. This sequence encodes CASSSPVGVSLNTGELFF.

In its sample, this clone was seen once. The V gene is TRBV18, the J gene TRBJ2-1, with 7 bases matching TRBD1. After removal of 4 bases from V and 9 bases from J, the junction contained 15 bases not matched to a gene. There are 16 residues in the CDR3. From germline, CDR1 is KGHSH and CDR2 LQKENI. The CDR3 region is CASSREKTGLLGEQFF. The CDR3, as DNA: TGTGCCAGCTCACGCGAGAAGACAGGGTTGTTGGGTGAGCAGTTCTTC.

This chain links TRBV18 with TRBJ2-2, with D tentatively TRBD1 (5 bases). The CDR3 extends over 15 amino acids. V was cut by 2 bases and J by 3 bases, with 10 bases left in between. Germline values: CDR1 KGHSH, CDR2 LQKENI. CDR3 in DNA: TGTGCCAGCTCACCAAGTACAGGTTACACCGGGGAGCTGTTTTTT. Translated, it gives CASSPSTGYTGELFF.

The J gene is TRBJ2-7, the V gene TRBV7-9; 7 nucleotides agree with TRBD1. The junction had 7 bases not matched to a gene; V was cut back by 6 bases and J by 2 bases. CDR3 length: 14 residues. From germline, CDR1 is SEHNR and CDR2 FQNEAQ (reference sequence). The CDR3 region is CASRSTGPTYEQYF. The CDR3 DNA sequence: TGTGCCAGCAGATCGACAGGGCCCACCTACGAGCAGTACTTC.

J is TRBJ1-4 and V is TRBV7-8; D not certain. The CDR3 loop spans 16 amino acids. Trimming took off 2 bases at V and 2 bases at J, with 12 bases between the two ends. The V gene's germline CDR1 is SGHVS and CDR2 FQNEAQ. CDR3 amino acids: CASSLRTAVTNEKLFF. DNA of the CDR3: TGTGCCAGCAGCTTACGGACGGCCGTTACTAATGAAAAACTGTTTTTT.